This T cell receptor (beta chain) was sequenced during a study of blood T cell repertoires in COVID-19. Measured with immunoSEQ multiplex PCR; TCRdb has only the in-frame clones, and not every one. This sample carries roughly 150,000 clones, more than 70% of them seen once, and the ten largest clones take around 1.9%. V was trimmed by 5 bases and J by 5 bases, leaving 21 bases between them. Germline V CDR1 and CDR2: SGHTA, FQGNSA. The CDR3 is 16 residues long. The source of this sequence is a man in his forties or fifties who had recovered from COVID-19. The chain links TRBV7-2 to TRBJ2-5; D may be TRBD2 (7 bases). The specimen was peripheral blood. In nucleotides, the CDR3 is TGTGCCAGCAGCCTCAAGCCCCAGGGGAGGGGGGAGACCCAGTACTTC. Encoded protein: CASSLKPQGRGETQYF.